The text below deals with one T cell receptor (beta chain). The antigen remains unidentified. The data derive from a study of cytomegalovirus exposure and HLA in healthy donors. The study ran its PCR with 60 Vbeta and 13 Jbeta primers. Clones were sequenced by immunoSEQ multiplex PCR, and TCRdb holds only the in-frame ones, with some missing. The sample contains about 200,000 clones, around nine tenths of which appear only once. Study-level findings and limits: Analysis was carried out at a later point, and it linked a missense DCLRE1C variant to TCR beta V- and J-gene trimming. HLA allele associations emerged for roughly 17,000 TCR beta sequences in a later analysis, at 0.05 false discovery rate. One later analysis reportedly identified an Asian-associated ancestry cluster that showed fewer N-insertions than the roughly 600-donor mean. Common viral pathogens (according to a later analysis) appeared linked to several of the most significant clusters.

The origin of this receptor is a woman aged 25 to 45 in good health and CMV-seronegative. What was sequenced was PBMCs.

In DNA form, the CDR3 reads TGTGCCAGCAGCCACAGACCCCCGAAGATCAACGAGCAGTACTTC. Translation: CASSHRPPKINEQYF. The chain employs TRBV7-8 and TRBJ2-7; no firm D call. CDR1 is SGHVS, CDR2 FQNEAQ, per germline. The CDR3 covers 15 residues. Trimming pared 5 bases from V and 5 bases from J, leaving 19 bases between.